This passage covers 12 T cell receptor beta chains from one sample sequenced in a study of Tregs in tolerant kidney transplant recipients. Sequenced by immunoSEQ multiplex PCR; TCRdb stores in-frame clones only, minus some. The data show fewer than 45,000 clones, with around 95% seen just once and approximately 0.41% held by the top ten. Antigens of these TCRs are unknown. The specimen sequenced was Tregs from blood cultured with allogeneic cells. The receptors come from a human donor in good health.

This clone was seen only a few times. V is TRBV6-5 and J is TRBJ1-5, with D maybe TRBD1 (6 bases). The V gene lost 6 bases and the J gene lost 0 bases, with 12 bases spanning the gap. This CDR3 has 15 residues. Germline V CDR1 and CDR2: MNHEY, SVGAGI. The CDR3 region is CASRPGQTSNQPQHF. CDR3 DNA sequence: TGTGCCAGCAGGCCTGGACAGACTAGCAATCAGCCCCAGCATTTT.

V usage is TRBV5-1 and J usage is TRBJ1-5, with a tentative D call TRBD1 (5 bases). Trimming shortened V by 0 bases and J by 6 bases, and 19 bases separated the two germline ends. In germline, CDR1 is SGHRS, CDR2 YFSETQ. The CDR3 is 17 residues long. CDR3 protein: CASSLGAGPRAGQPQHF. The DNA of the CDR3 is TGCGCCAGCAGCTTGGGGGCGGGGCCACGGGCTGGTCAGCCCCAGCATTTT.

A remark on this clone: The CDR3 end shows no conserved phenylalanine or tryptophan, and so a read error is likely. The rearrangement joins TRBV5-1 to TRBJ2-7; D unresolved. Germline lookup yields CDR1 SGHRS and CDR2 YFSETQ. Deletions cut 4 bases from V and 2 bases from J, with 10 bases between. This CDR3 contains 13 residues. The CDR3 loop reads CASSVLGTYEQYL. For the CDR3, the DNA is TGCGCCAGCAGCGTATTAGGTACCTACGAGCAGTACCTC.

This clone came up once. This chain connects TRBV7-2 to TRBJ2-1; possibly TRBD2 for D (6 bases). Germline V gene data show CDR1 as SGHTA and CDR2 as FQGNSA. Trimming took off 2 bases at V and 4 bases at J, with 9 bases between the two ends. The CDR3 is 14 residues long. The CDR3, as DNA: TGTGCCAGCAGCTTATACCGGGGGTACAATGAGCAGTTCTTC. It specifies CASSLYRGYNEQFF.

The chain employs TRBV5-6 and TRBJ2-3, with TRBD2 matching over 7 bases. V was clipped by 4 bases and J by 2 bases; unmatched bases: 13. The CDR3 consists of 17 residues. Germline loops: CDR1 SGHDT, CDR2 YYEEEE. The DNA of the CDR3 is TGTGCCAGCAGCGAATACTATAAGCGGGGAAACACAGATACGCAGTATTTT. Translating gives CASSEYYKRGNTDTQYF.

The chain recombines TRBV4-1 with TRBJ2-2, with a possible D match to TRBD1 (6 bases). The germline V and J ends were trimmed by 4 bases and 4 bases, with 16 bases remaining between them. The CDR3 is 16 residues long. The germline gives CDR1 MGHRA, CDR2 YSYEKL. The CDR3 nucleotides read TGCGCCAGCAGCCCGACAGGCCTCAGGGGCACCGGGGAGCTGTTTTTT. Its translation is CASSPTGLRGTGELFF.

The chain links TRBV2 to TRBJ2-3, with D tentatively TRBD1 or TRBD2 (6 bases each). V was cut by 3 bases and J by 4 bases, with 17 bases left in between. This CDR3 is built from 16 residues. Germline V gene sequence: CDR1 SNHLY, CDR2 FYNNEI. CDR3 in DNA: TGTGCCAGCAGTGATTTGGGCAGGGGAGGTGCAGATACGCAGTATTTT. Encoded protein: CASSDLGRGGADTQYF. Filled out from reference TRBV2 and TRBJ2-3, the complete variable domain reads EPEVTQTPSHQVTQMGQEVILRCVPISNHLYFYWYRQILGQKVEFLVSFYNNEISEKSEIFDDQFSVERPDGSNFTLKIRSTKLEDSAMYFCASSDLGRGGADTQYFGPGTRLTVL.

V and J are TRBV5-5 and TRBJ2-7, with 10 bases that match TRBD1. CDR3 size: 13 residues. Germline V gene sequence: CDR1 SGHKS, CDR2 YYEKEE (reference sequence). V lost 4 bases to trimming and J lost 5 bases; unmatched junction nucleotides: 3. CDR3 region: CASSLGTGDEQYF. CDR3 DNA: TGTGCCAGCAGCCTTGGGACAGGGGACGAGCAGTACTTC.

Here the CDR3 reads CASSVDTGPYGYTF. The CDR3 bases are TGTGCCAGCAGCGTAGATACGGGGCCCTATGGCTACACCTTC. This rearrangement joins TRBV9 to TRBJ1-2, with D tentatively TRBD1 (5 bases). V lost 0 bases and J 4 bases, leaving 10 bases between the germline ends. Germline-derived CDR1 and CDR2 are SGDLS and YYNGEE. The CDR3 has 14 amino acids.

The chain couples TRBV5-1 to TRBJ1-1, with D possibly matching TRBD1 (6 bases). In germline, CDR1 is SGHRS, CDR2 YFSETQ. The V gene lost 4 bases and the J gene lost 1 base, with 17 bases spanning the gap. The CDR3 contains 16 residues. The CDR3 DNA is TGCGCCAGCAGCAATCAAGGGGGATGGGGGAACACTGAAGCTTTCTTT. Translation: CASSNQGGWGNTEAFF. Together with reference TRBV5-1 and TRBJ1-1, the CDR3 gives the full variable domain: KAGVTQTPRYLIKTRGQQVTLSCSPISGHRSVSWYQQTPGQGLQFLFEYFSETQRNKGNFPGRFSGRQFSNSRSEMNVSTLELGDSALYLCASSNQGGWGNTEAFFGQGTRLTVV.

V is TRBV9 and J is TRBJ2-5, with TRBD2 matching 7 bases. Germline V gives CDR1 SGDLS, CDR2 YYNGEE. After removal of 0 bases from V and 5 bases from J, the junction contained 1 base not matched to a gene. This CDR3 has 13 amino acids. The CDR3 loop reads CASSVVGGETQYF. The CDR3 region has the DNA TGTGCCAGCAGCGTAGTCGGGGGGGAGACCCAGTACTTC.

The CDR3 DNA sequence: TGCGCCAGCACAGGGGGTTTCATAGATACGCAGTATTTT. It is translated as CASTGGFIDTQYF. The chain uses TRBV5-1 and TRBJ2-3, with 7 bases matching TRBD1. The V gene end was trimmed by 6 bases and the J gene end by 5 bases; junction bases not matched to a gene: 6. The CDR3 has 13 amino acids. From germline, CDR1 is SGHRS and CDR2 YFSETQ.